These T cell receptor beta chains were read from a single sample in a study of patients and donors after allogeneic stem cell transplantation. MiXCR was run by TCRdb on the RT-PCR reads, yielding one entry per CDR3 protein. The sample contains about 210,000 distinct CDR3 sequences, 38% of which appear only once. Sequencing was carried out using blood, either unsorted or a sorted T cell fraction (not recorded which). Receptors originate from a human donor who was either an allogeneic HSCT recipient or a stem cell or donor lymphocyte infusion donor (not recorded which). It is not recorded whose cells these are; they may come from a transplant donor. Each CDR3 is given with its conserved first and last residue. Fields, in order: CDR3 length, D gene, V gene, J gene, clone size, CDR3 protein, CDR3 DNA. D genes are given only for firm matches. Some rows have no size entry. The others give once, few or many, or a class for an expanded clone.

cdr3_length: 18
d_call: NA
v_call: TRBV4-1
j_call: TRBJ1-4
clone_size: NA
cdr3_aa: CASSQVVEGRETNEKLFF
cdr3_nt: TGCGCCAGCAGCCAAGTGGTGGAGGGGCGCGAAACTAATGAAAAACTGTTTTTT

cdr3_length: 13
d_call: NA
v_call: TRBV20-1
j_call: TRBJ1-1
clone_size: NA
cdr3_aa: CRGVEGLNTEAFF
cdr3_nt: TGCAGGGGGGTGGAGGGCCTTAACACTGAAGCTTTCTTT

cdr3_length: 14
d_call: NA
v_call: TRBV12-3/TRBV12-4
j_call: TRBJ1-5
clone_size: few
cdr3_aa: CASSLVNSNQPQHF
cdr3_nt: TGTGCCAGCAGTTTGGTGAATAGCAATCAGCCCCAGCATTTT

cdr3_length: 14
d_call: NA
v_call: TRBV4-3
j_call: TRBJ1-1
clone_size: once
cdr3_aa: CASSQTSLNTEAFF
cdr3_nt: TGCGCCAGCAGCCAAACATCTCTGAACACTGAAGCTTTCTTT

cdr3_length: 17
d_call: NA
v_call: TRBV7-6
j_call: TRBJ1-4
clone_size: NA
cdr3_aa: CASSLMAAGVLSEKLFF
cdr3_nt: TGTGCCAGCAGCTTAATGGCGGCCGGAGTACTCAGTGAAAAACTGTTTTTT

cdr3_length: 13
d_call: NA
v_call: TRBV24-1
j_call: TRBJ2-7
clone_size: NA
cdr3_aa: CATSDIGTSEQYF
cdr3_nt: TGTGCCACCAGTGACATAGGGACATCCGAGCAGTACTTC

cdr3_length: 17
d_call: NA
v_call: TRBV5-5
j_call: TRBJ1-6
clone_size: NA
cdr3_aa: CASSPLAGSSYNSPLHF
cdr3_nt: TGTGCCAGCAGCCCTCTCGCAGGGAGCTCCTATAATTCACCCCTCCACTTT

cdr3_length: 17
d_call: TRBD1
v_call: TRBV9
j_call: TRBJ2-4
clone_size: many
cdr3_aa: CASSATGAYGAKNIQYF
cdr3_nt: TGTGCCAGCAGCGCGACAGGGGCCTACGGAGCCAAAAACATTCAGTACTTC

cdr3_length: 16
d_call: TRBD1
v_call: TRBV5-1
j_call: TRBJ2-5
clone_size: once
cdr3_aa: CASSYPGQGVKETQYF
cdr3_nt: TGCGCCAGCAGTTATCCGGGACAGGGGGTTAAAGAGACCCAGTACTTC

cdr3_length: 14
d_call: TRBD1
v_call: TRBV6-6
j_call: TRBJ1-1
clone_size: few
cdr3_aa: CASRPGQGGTEAFF
cdr3_nt: TGTGCCAGCAGACCTGGACAGGGAGGCACTGAAGCTTTCTTT

cdr3_length: 11
d_call: NA
v_call: TRBV12-3/TRBV12-4
j_call: TRBJ1-1
clone_size: few
cdr3_aa: CASLGNTEAFF
cdr3_nt: TGTGCCAGCTTGGGGAACACTGAAGCTTTCTTT

cdr3_length: 14
d_call: NA
v_call: TRBV12-3/TRBV12-4
j_call: TRBJ1-2
clone_size: few
cdr3_aa: CASSFFQSFPGYTF
cdr3_nt: TGTGCCAGCAGTTTCTTTCAGTCCTTTCCTGGCTACACCTTC

cdr3_length: 12
d_call: NA
v_call: TRBV20-1
j_call: TRBJ2-7
clone_size: NA
cdr3_aa: CSARVGGNEQYF
cdr3_nt: TGCAGTGCTAGAGTTGGAGGTAACGAGCAGTACTTC

cdr3_length: 17
d_call: TRBD1
v_call: TRBV11-2
j_call: TRBJ1-2
clone_size: NA
cdr3_aa: CASSSIRRRGQGYGYTF
cdr3_nt: TGTGCCAGCAGCTCCATACGCCGGAGGGGGCAAGGGTATGGCTACACCTTC

cdr3_length: 15
d_call: TRBD1
v_call: TRBV4-3
j_call: TRBJ1-1
clone_size: NA
cdr3_aa: CASSHTGQGFTEAFF
cdr3_nt: TGCGCCAGCAGCCATACGGGACAGGGTTTTACTGAAGCTTTCTTT

cdr3_length: 16
d_call: TRBD1
v_call: TRBV9
j_call: TRBJ1-6
clone_size: few
cdr3_aa: CASSVGAGGYNSPLHF
cdr3_nt: TGTGCCAGCAGCGTAGGGGCAGGGGGATATAATTCACCCCTCCACTTT

cdr3_length: 13
d_call: NA
v_call: TRBV12-3/TRBV12-4
j_call: TRBJ1-1
clone_size: few
cdr3_aa: CASNPWGVTEAFF
cdr3_nt: TGTGCCAGCAACCCCTGGGGGGTCACTGAAGCTTTCTTT

cdr3_length: 18
d_call: TRBD2
v_call: TRBV20-1
j_call: TRBJ2-3
clone_size: few
cdr3_aa: CSAEASGGGAFGTDTQYF
cdr3_nt: TGCAGTGCCGAGGCCTCTGGCGGGGGGGCCTTTGGCACAGATACGCAGTATTTT

cdr3_length: 13
d_call: NA
v_call: TRBV5-6
j_call: TRBJ1-6
clone_size: NA
cdr3_aa: CASRNRVHSPLHF
cdr3_nt: TGTGCCAGCAGGAACAGGGTACACTCACCCCTCCACTTT

cdr3_length: 16
d_call: TRBD2
v_call: TRBV12-3/TRBV12-4
j_call: TRBJ2-7
clone_size: once
cdr3_aa: CASSLGIAGGTYEQYF
cdr3_nt: TGTGCCAGCAGTTTAGGCATAGCGGGGGGGACCTACGAGCAGTACTTC

cdr3_length: 14
d_call: NA
v_call: TRBV7-2
j_call: TRBJ1-5
clone_size: few
cdr3_aa: CASSLVALDQPQHF
cdr3_nt: TGTGCCAGCAGCTTAGTGGCATTAGATCAGCCCCAGCATTTT

cdr3_length: 16
d_call: TRBD1
v_call: TRBV11-2
j_call: TRBJ1-2
clone_size: few
cdr3_aa: CASSLGTGPINYGYTF
cdr3_nt: TGTGCCAGCAGCTTGGGGACAGGGCCCATTAACTATGGCTACACCTTC

cdr3_length: 17
d_call: NA
v_call: TRBV20-1
j_call: TRBJ1-1
clone_size: few
cdr3_aa: CSARDMEGSLSNTEAFF
cdr3_nt: TGCAGTGCTAGAGATATGGAGGGGAGCTTATCGAACACTGAAGCTTTCTTT

cdr3_length: 13
d_call: NA
v_call: TRBV12-3/TRBV12-4
j_call: TRBJ1-3
clone_size: NA
cdr3_aa: CASSLKGANTIYF
cdr3_nt: TGTGCCAGCAGTTTAAAGGGAGCAAACACCATATATTTT

cdr3_length: 13
d_call: NA
v_call: TRBV28
j_call: TRBJ1-2
clone_size: NA
cdr3_aa: CASSFRDIYGYTF
cdr3_nt: TGTGCCAGCAGTTTTCGGGACATCTATGGCTACACCTTC

cdr3_length: 14
d_call: NA
v_call: TRBV9
j_call: TRBJ1-1
clone_size: few
cdr3_aa: CASSVWQASTEAFF
cdr3_nt: TGTGCCAGCAGCGTATGGCAGGCGTCGACTGAAGCTTTCTTT

cdr3_length: 14
d_call: NA
v_call: TRBV29-1
j_call: TRBJ2-3
clone_size: NA
cdr3_aa: CSAPPGGQSDTQYF
cdr3_nt: TGCAGCGCCCCGCCCGGGGGGCAGTCAGATACGCAGTATTTT

cdr3_length: 13
d_call: NA
v_call: TRBV9
j_call: TRBJ1-6
clone_size: few
cdr3_aa: CASSVLDDSPLHF
cdr3_nt: TGTGCCAGCAGCGTATTAGATGATTCACCCCTCCACTTT

cdr3_length: 14
d_call: NA
v_call: TRBV6-6
j_call: TRBJ2-5
clone_size: once
cdr3_aa: CASSRSQEKETQYF
cdr3_nt: TGTGCCAGCAGCCGATCACAGGAGAAAGAGACCCAGTACTTC

cdr3_length: 16
d_call: NA
v_call: TRBV15
j_call: TRBJ1-6
clone_size: few
cdr3_aa: CATSREAMGLNSPLHF
cdr3_nt: TGTGCCACCAGCAGAGAGGCGATGGGCCTTAATTCACCCCTCCACTTT

cdr3_length: 14
d_call: NA
v_call: TRBV12-3/TRBV12-4
j_call: TRBJ1-3
clone_size: few
cdr3_aa: CASRRRLSGNTIYF
cdr3_nt: TGTGCCAGCAGGCGACGGCTCTCTGGAAACACCATATATTTT

cdr3_length: 13
d_call: TRBD1
v_call: TRBV20-1
j_call: TRBJ1-4
clone_size: NA
cdr3_aa: CSASDRGYGKLFF
cdr3_nt: TGCAGTGCTAGCGACAGGGGGTATGGAAAACTGTTTTTT

cdr3_length: 14
d_call: NA
v_call: TRBV30
j_call: TRBJ1-2
clone_size: NA
cdr3_aa: CAWSVGTGGYGYTF
cdr3_nt: TGTGCCTGGAGTGTAGGTACGGGGGGCTATGGCTACACCTTC